In this sample, the clone carrying this T cell receptor (beta chain) turned up a few times. The treatment: oral pan-JAK inhibitor, 5-10 mg twice daily. As the sequencing template, cDNA was produced by extracting RNA and reverse transcribing it. Clones were read by immunoSEQ multiplex PCR, and TCRdb kept only the in-frame ones, dropping some. This table has about 180,000 clones, around 49% appearing once. This sample is drawn from a study of CD8+ T cells in alopecia areata. About the study: Treated patients swallowed 5 to 10 mg of oral tofacitinib twice daily.

This CDR3 is built from 13 residues. V lost 0 bases to trimming and J lost 6 bases, with 8 bases between them. From germline, CDR1 is MNHEY and CDR2 SVGAGI. V is TRBV6-5 and J is TRBJ1-1, with no clear D. The sample here was CD8+ T cells sorted from blood, taken at week 52, from a patient treated with tofacitinib. The sequence came from a human donor with alopecia areata. CDR3 region: CASSYSGRAEAFF. Written as DNA, the CDR3 is TGTGCCAGCAGTTACTCGGGAAGGGCTGAAGCTTTCTTT.